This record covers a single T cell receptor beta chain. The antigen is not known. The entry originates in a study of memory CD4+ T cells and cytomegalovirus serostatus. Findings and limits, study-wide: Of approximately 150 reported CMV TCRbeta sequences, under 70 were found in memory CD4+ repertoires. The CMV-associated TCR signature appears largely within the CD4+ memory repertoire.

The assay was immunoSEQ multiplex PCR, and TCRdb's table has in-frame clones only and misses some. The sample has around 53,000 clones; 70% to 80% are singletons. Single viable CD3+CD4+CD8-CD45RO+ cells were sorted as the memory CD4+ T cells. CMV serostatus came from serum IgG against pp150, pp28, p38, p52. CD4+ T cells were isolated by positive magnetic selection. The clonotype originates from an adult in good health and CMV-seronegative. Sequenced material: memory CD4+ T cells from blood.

CDR3 sequence: CASSIGQGAETQYF. The CDR3 DNA is TGTGCCAGCAGTATAGGACAGGGGGCAGAGACCCAGTACTTC. The chain uses TRBV27 and TRBJ2-5, with 11 bases aligning to TRBD1. This CDR3 has 14 residues. The germline CDR1 and CDR2 sequences are MNHEY and SMNVEV (reference sequence). V trimming: 5 bases; J trimming: 4 bases; junction bases outside the gene matches: 3.